One sample yielded the 17 T cell receptor beta chains listed below, sequenced in a study of cytomegalovirus exposure and HLA in healthy donors. Sequencing was performed with immunoSEQ multiplex PCR; in TCRdb, only in-frame clones are kept and a portion is missing. The data contain some 85,000 clones, around 96% of them singletons. Sequencing was performed on PBMCs. These receptors were obtained from a woman in her late teens or twenties in good health and CMV-seronegative.

This chain joins TRBV7-6 and TRBJ2-7, with D perhaps matching TRBD2 (6 bases). Germline V gene sequence: CDR1 SGHVS, CDR2 FNYEAQ. Between the trimmed V and J ends, which lost 3 bases and 3 bases, there was a span of 12 bases. The CDR3 has 14 residues. This chain's CDR3 is CASSLGGSDYEQYF. In DNA form, the CDR3 reads TGTGCCAGCAGCTTGGGAGGTTCTGACTACGAGCAGTACTTC. The full variable domain, completed using reference TRBV7-6 and TRBJ2-7, is GAGVSQSPRYKVTKRGQDVALRCDPISGHVSLYWYRQALGQGPEFLTYFNYEAQQDKSGLPNDRFSAERPEGSISTLTIQRTEQRDSAMYRCASSLGGSDYEQYFGPGTRLTVT.

This rearrangement joins TRBV6-1 to TRBJ1-5, with D maybe TRBD1 (5 bases). This CDR3 contains 14 residues. Germline loops: CDR1 MNHNS, CDR2 SASEGT. The ends were cut back, 8 bases at V and 4 bases at J, with 15 bases in the middle. DNA of the CDR3: TGTGCCAGCTCGCTTCTTCAGGGAAATCAGCCCCAGCATTTT. The encoded protein is CASSLLQGNQPQHF.

The gene calls are TRBV9 and TRBJ1-1; 9 bases fit TRBD1. From germline, CDR1 is SGDLS and CDR2 YYNGEE. The trim removed 3 bases at V and 2 bases at J, leaving 11 bases unmatched. The CDR3 length is 17 residues. The CDR3 spells CASSGTVNRGRNTEAFF. The CDR3 DNA is TGTGCCAGCAGCGGAACCGTGAACAGGGGGCGAAACACTGAAGCTTTCTTT.

V is TRBV5-1 and J is TRBJ1-5, with 8 bases matching TRBD1. With 7 bases clipped from V and 5 bases from J, the junction kept 5 bases outside the gene matches. The CDR3 runs 13 residues. CDR1 is SGHRS, CDR2 YFSETQ, per germline. The chain's CDR3 is CASGAQGDQPQHF. The CDR3 DNA reads TGCGCCAGCGGGGCACAGGGGGATCAGCCCCAGCATTTT.

V and J are TRBV19 and TRBJ2-7; 9 nucleotides line up with TRBD1. The V gene's germline CDR1 is LNHDA and CDR2 SQIVND (reference sequence). The CDR3 is made up of 17 amino acids. Unmatched junction bases numbered 17, after V lost 4 bases and J lost 7 bases. The CDR3 protein is CASSRKRTGTGTDEQYF. The DNA of the CDR3 is TGTGCCAGTAGTAGAAAGCGAACCGGGACAGGGACGGATGAGCAGTACTTC.

The chain carries TRBV7-2 and TRBJ2-7; the match to TRBD2 covers 7 bases. Germline loops: CDR1 SGHTA, CDR2 FQGNSA. The CDR3 totals 15 residues. V dropped 2 bases and J dropped 0; count of bases not matched to a gene: 4. The CDR3 protein is CASSLMLAASYEQYF. The CDR3 DNA sequence: TGTGCCAGCAGCTTAATGCTAGCGGCCTCCTACGAGCAGTACTTC.

Here the CDR3 reads CASSPPVGGAEAFF. For the CDR3, the DNA is TGTGCCAGCTCACCCCCAGTGGGAGGGGCCGAAGCTTTCTTT. This sequence joins TRBV18 and TRBJ1-1; TRBD1 is a possible D gene (5 bases). Germline V gives CDR1 KGHSH, CDR2 LQKENI. Trimming cost V 3 bases and J 8 bases, with 16 bases left between them. The CDR3 has 14 amino acids.

This chain's CDR3 is CASSLRTYNEQFF. CDR3 in DNA: TGTGCCAGCAGCCTGCGGACCTACAATGAGCAGTTCTTC. V gene TRBV5-8 combines with J gene TRBJ2-1; D gene uncertain. Germline CDR1 and CDR2: SGHTS and YDEGEE. The CDR3 extends over 13 amino acids. The V and J ends lost 4 bases and 2 bases respectively, with 7 bases between them.

This clone was recorded only once. The chain has TRBV7-6 and TRBJ2-3; 12 positions match TRBD2. The CDR3 covers 18 residues. Germline values: CDR1 SGHVS, CDR2 FNYEAQ. V gave up 5 bases and J gave up 1 base; unmatched junction bases: 10. The CDR3 nucleotides read TGTGCCAGCAGCCCTCGACTAGCGGGAGTTTATGGCACAGATACGCAGTATTTT. Protein product: CASSPRLAGVYGTDTQYF.

The V and J genes are TRBV7-9 and TRBJ2-7, with TRBD2 matching over 8 bases. Germline loops: CDR1 SEHNR, CDR2 FQNEAQ (reference sequence). The CDR3 runs to 18 residues. The ends lost 5 bases at V and 4 bases at J; junction bases unmatched: 19. The CDR3 loop is CASSLRRIEREKGYEQYF. Here the CDR3 DNA reads TGTGCCAGCAGCCTAAGGCGGATTGAGCGGGAGAAGGGGTACGAGCAGTACTTC. The full variable domain, with the rest looked up from reference TRBV7-9 and TRBJ2-7, is DTGVSQNPRHKITKRGQNVTFRCDPISEHNRLYWYRQTLGQGPEFLTYFQNEAQLEKSRLLSDRFSAERPKGSFSTLEIQRTEQGDSAMYLCASSLRRIEREKGYEQYFGPGTRLTVT.

This chain uses TRBV5-4 with TRBJ1-1; 9 bases are shared with TRBD1. Germline V gene sequence: CDR1 SGHNT, CDR2 YYREEE (reference sequence). J lost 4 bases, V lost 4 bases, and 2 bases had no gene match. This CDR3 region has 13 residues. The CDR3 spells CASSLTGGTEAFF. CDR3 sequence (DNA): TGTGCCAGCAGCCTGACAGGGGGCACTGAAGCTTTCTTT.

V gene TRBV13 combines with J gene TRBJ1-5; 12 bases line up with TRBD1. The germline V gene encodes CDR1 PRHDT and CDR2 FYEKMQ (reference sequence). CDR3 length: 15 residues. The V segment lost 4 bases and the J segment 6 bases; nucleotides outside the gene matches: 4. The CDR3 DNA follows: TGTGCCAGCAGCTGGGGACAGGGGGCCGGTCAGCCCCAGCATTTT. It yields the protein CASSWGQGAGQPQHF.

The V call is TRBV28, the J call TRBJ1-1; no clear D gene. This CDR3 spans 13 amino acids. Germline lookup yields CDR1 MDHEN and CDR2 SYDVKM. With 6 bases removed from V and 0 bases from J, the gap between germline ends came to 8 bases. The CDR3 bases are TGTGCCAGCAGCTACGTTATGAACACTGAAGCTTTCTTT. It codes for CASSYVMNTEAFF.

The chain couples TRBV5-1 to TRBJ2-1; 10 bases match TRBD2. The CDR3 is made up of 19 amino acids. CDR1 and CDR2 from the germline V gene are SGHRS and YFSETQ. V trimming: 1 base; J trimming: 4 bases; junction bases outside the gene matches: 14. The CDR3 DNA reads TGCGCCAGCAGCTTGCGTGGGACTAGCGCGACGGTGAATTACAATGAGCAGTTCTTC. This sequence encodes CASSLRGTSATVNYNEQFF.

This rearrangement joins TRBV9 to TRBJ2-5; 10 bases line up with TRBD2. Germline-derived CDR1 and CDR2 are SGDLS and YYNGEE. V lost 0 bases, J lost 1 base, and 6 bases stayed unmatched. The CDR3 has 17 residues. CDR3 nucleotides: TGTGCCAGCAGCGTAGGCTCTAGCGGGAGTTCCCAAGAGACCCAGTACTTC. It is translated as CASSVGSSGSSQETQYF.

The chain is built from TRBV5-4 and TRBJ2-5; TRBD2 might be the D (5 bases). This CDR3 has 14 amino acids. Germline CDR1 is SGHNT and CDR2 is YYREEE (reference sequence). The germline V and J ends were trimmed by 2 bases and 2 bases, with 10 bases remaining between them. The CDR3 nucleotides read TGTGCCAGCAGCTTCGGGCGGGTTCAAGAGACCCAGTACTTC. It specifies CASSFGRVQETQYF.

This clone came up once. In DNA, the CDR3 is TGTGCCGGAAGTGGGAGATACCCCTACGAGCAGTACTTC. Its protein is CAGSGRYPYEQYF. The chain links TRBV2 to TRBJ2-7, with a possible D match to TRBD2 (5 bases). Germline values: CDR1 SNHLY, CDR2 FYNNEI. This CDR3 contains 13 residues. Trimming pared 11 bases from V and 2 bases from J, leaving 16 bases between.